This entry lists 20 T cell receptor beta chains sequenced from one sample in a study of T cells in Graves' hyperthyroidism and ophthalmopathy (dated by TCRdb to between 2017 and 2020). Library preparation employed multiplex PCR. Sequencing took place on an Illumina HiSeq 2000. The TCR beta CDR3 regions were amplified from the RNA transcripts. The first round of RT-PCR for the TCR CDR3 was performed with the HTBI primer set and the Qiagen OneStep RT-PCR kit. TCRdb redid the processing of the public reads, applying fastp at Q25 and MiXCR, and retained in-frame beta chains. Entries are consolidated by CDR3 protein sequence, retaining the most common genes and DNA. The sample records approximately 700,000 distinct CDR3 sequences, 16% of which are singletons. The ten top clones hold roughly 8% of the sample. Sequences were obtained from blood. The receptor set was obtained from a man between 18 and 29 years old with Graves' hyperthyroidism.

This clonotype was recorded at least ten times. The chain recombines TRBV11-2 with TRBJ2-7; D remains ambiguous. Trimming pared 5 bases from V and 1 base from J, leaving 12 bases between. CDR1 is SGHAT and CDR2 is FQNNGV in the germline V gene. The CDR3 runs to 14 residues. The CDR3 DNA reads TGTGCCAGCAGCCAACGAGGAGCGTCCTACGAGCAGTACTTC. Its translation is CASSQRGASYEQYF.

This clonotype was observed at least ten times. The chain employs TRBV2 and TRBJ2-1; D gene uncertain. The CDR3 covers 15 residues. CDR1 SNHLY and CDR2 FYNNEI come from the germline V gene. Trimming removed 6 bases from V and 3 bases from J, with 15 bases in between. The CDR3 protein is CASSDRAYLYNEQFF. The DNA for the CDR3 is TGTGCCAGCAGCGATCGGGCCTACCTCTACAATGAGCAGTTCTTC.

This clonotype was seen repeatedly, ten times or more. The rearrangement uses TRBV6-1 and TRBJ1-1; D call uncertain. Germline V gene lookup returns CDR1 MNHNS and CDR2 SASEGT. The V end lost 6 bases, the J end lost 0 bases, and 14 bases lay between the germline ends. This CDR3 region has 15 residues. The CDR3 spells CASRPGIFMNTEAFF. Written as DNA, the CDR3 is TGTGCCAGCAGACCCGGGATATTCATGAACACTGAAGCTTTCTTT.

This clonotype was observed a few times. The chain carries TRBV10-3 and TRBJ2-2; D not certain. V lost 6 bases and J lost 0, with 11 bases in between. The CDR3 has 15 residues. Germline lookup yields CDR1 ENHRY and CDR2 SYGVKD. CDR3: CAIRDTGSNTGELFF. The CDR3 DNA is TGTGCCATCAGAGATACGGGTTCGAACACCGGGGAGCTGTTTTTT.

In nucleotides, the CDR3 is TGTGCCAGCAGCCTGGGACGGCTAGCCAAAAACATTCAGTACTTC. It specifies CASSLGRLAKNIQYF. V and J are TRBV2 and TRBJ2-4; D might be TRBD1 or TRBD2, each matching 5 bases. V lost 6 bases and J lost 0, with 12 bases in between. Germline CDR1 is SNHLY and CDR2 is FYNNEI. The CDR3 has 15 amino acids.

On this clonotype: Given a much more abundant clone one base away, this may be a read error. V and J are TRBV18 and TRBJ1-1, with D maybe TRBD1 (6 bases). The V gene's germline CDR1 is KGHSH and CDR2 LQKENI. The CDR3 spans 13 residues. The CDR3 DNA reads TGTGCCAACTCACCGGGACAAGACACTGAAGCTTTCTTT. Its protein is CANSPGQDTEAFF.

This chain uses TRBV5-1 with TRBJ2-1; tentatively, D is TRBD1 (5 bases). Trimming removed 2 bases from V and 9 bases from J, with 12 bases in between. The CDR3 runs to 13 residues. The germline V gene encodes CDR1 SGHRS and CDR2 YFSETQ. The CDR3, as DNA: TGCGCCAGCAGCTTACGCCTCCAGGGTGAGCAGTTCTTC. Its translation is CASSLRLQGEQFF. Filled out from reference TRBV5-1 and TRBJ2-1, the complete variable domain reads KAGVTQTPRYLIKTRGQQVTLSCSPISGHRSVSWYQQTPGQGLQFLFEYFSETQRNKGNFPGRFSGRQFSNSRSEMNVSTLELGDSALYLCASSLRLQGEQFFGPGTRLTVL.

This chain connects TRBV5-1 to TRBJ2-5; TRBD2 aligns across 10 bases. V shed 1 base and J 2 bases; nucleotides not matched to a gene: 2. The CDR3 totals 15 residues. Per the germline V gene, CDR1 is SGHRS and CDR2 is YFSETQ. CDR3: CASSLLAGEQETQYF. The CDR3 DNA reads TGCGCCAGCAGCTTGCTAGCGGGAGAACAAGAGACCCAGTACTTC.

This clonotype occurred many times. The chain joins TRBV28 to TRBJ1-1; D might be TRBD1 (5 bases). CDR1 is MDHEN, CDR2 SYDVKM, per germline. The V end was cut by 6 bases, the J end by 3 bases, with 20 bases between. The CDR3 length is 16 residues. The CDR3 DNA is TGTGCCAGCAGCTACCCGGGACGCCACTCGGACACTGAAGCTTTCTTT. This sequence encodes CASSYPGRHSDTEAFF. Variable domain in full (rest from reference TRBV28 and TRBJ1-1): DVKVTQSSRYLVKRTGEKVFLECVQDMDHENMFWYRQDPGLGLRLIYFSYDVKMKEKGDIPEGYSVSREKKERFSLILESASTNQTSMYLCASSYPGRHSDTEAFFGQGTRLTVV.

The genes are TRBV20-1 and TRBJ2-7; TRBD1 agrees at 7 bases. CDR1 and CDR2 (germline): DFQATT, SNEGSKA (reference sequence). V lost 1 base, J lost 2 bases, and 2 bases stayed unmatched. The CDR3 length is 13 residues. CDR3 coding DNA: TGCAGTGCTAGAGGCCAGGGGGCCTACGAGCAGTACTTC. It codes for CSARGQGAYEQYF.

This rearrangement joins TRBV12-3 or TRBV12-4 to TRBJ2-7; no definite D call. Trimming took off 3 bases at V and 0 bases at J, with 9 bases between the two ends. The CDR3 extends over 14 amino acids. This CDR3 reads CASSFSVASYEQYF. The CDR3 nucleotides are TGTGCCAGCAGTTTCAGCGTCGCCTCCTACGAGCAGTACTTC.

This clonotype was observed many times. The rearrangement joins TRBV28 to TRBJ2-1; tentatively, D is TRBD1 or TRBD2 (5 bases each). Germline assignment: CDR1 MDHEN and CDR2 SYDVKM. The germline V and J ends were trimmed by 7 bases and 14 bases, with 21 bases remaining between them. The CDR3 spans 13 residues. The CDR3 bases are TGTGCCAGCACCCCCAGGACTGGGACGGTCGAGTTCTTC. This gives the protein CASTPRTGTVEFF.

This clonotype appeared many times. The genes are TRBV19 and TRBJ2-3; D remains unclear. V lost 5 bases, J lost 2 bases, and 11 bases lay in between. The germline V gene has CDR1 LNHDA and CDR2 SQIVND (reference sequence). The length of the CDR3 is 14 residues. The CDR3: CASSSFTLTDTQYF. In DNA, the CDR3 is TGTGCCAGTAGTTCTTTTACCCTCACAGATACGCAGTATTTT.

This clonotype was seen many times. The genes are TRBV28 and TRBJ2-1; D gene uncertain. The V gene's germline CDR1 is MDHEN and CDR2 SYDVKM. There are 13 residues in the CDR3. V shed 5 bases and J shed 3 bases, with 8 bases lying between them. The CDR3 nucleotides read TGTGCCAGCAGTATGCGGAACTACAATGAGCAGTTCTTC. It specifies CASSMRNYNEQFF.

This clonotype was counted at least ten times. V is TRBV30 and J is TRBJ2-7; 9 nucleotides align to TRBD1. From germline, CDR1 is GTSNPN and CDR2 SVGIG (reference sequence). The V and J ends lost 0 bases and 6 bases, in that order; junction bases with no gene match: 3. This CDR3 contains 13 residues. The CDR3 spells CAWSVTGGGEQYF. CDR3 coding DNA: TGTGCCTGGAGTGTGACAGGGGGGGGCGAGCAGTACTTC.

This clonotype was counted many times. This chain links TRBV30 with TRBJ2-2; no definite D call. The length of the CDR3 is 13 residues. Trimming removed 1 base from V and 4 bases from J, with 7 bases in between. Germline lookup yields CDR1 GTSNPN and CDR2 SVGIG (reference sequence). CDR3 in DNA: TGTGCCTGGAGTGCCCCCTCCACCGGGGAGCTGTTTTTT. This sequence encodes CAWSAPSTGELFF.

The CDR3 is CASSLLGQYYGYTF. DNA for the CDR3: TGTGCCAGCAGTTTACTCGGACAATACTATGGCTACACCTTC. The chain uses TRBV28 and TRBJ1-2, with D possibly matching TRBD1 (5 bases). The V and J ends lost 2 bases and 3 bases respectively, with 10 bases between them. The germline gives CDR1 MDHEN, CDR2 SYDVKM. The CDR3 totals 14 residues.

In its sample, this clonotype was seen many times. The chain employs TRBV11-2 and TRBJ2-3; TRBD2 matches at 7 bases. The ends lost 5 bases at V and 5 bases at J; junction bases unmatched: 10. The CDR3 length is 15 residues. Germline lookup yields CDR1 SGHAT and CDR2 FQNNGV. The CDR3 DNA is TGTGCCAGCAGCACCCCGACAAGGGAGGGAGATACGCAGTATTTT. Translated, it gives CASSTPTREGDTQYF.

This clonotype has ten or more counts. The chain joins TRBV28 to TRBJ1-2; D unclear. CDR1 and CDR2 from the germline V gene are MDHEN and SYDVKM. The CDR3 is 13 amino acids. The germline V and J ends were trimmed by 3 bases and 5 bases, with 10 bases remaining between them. CDR3 bases: TGTGCCAGCAGTTTTTCAGGACCTTATGGCTACACCTTC. It encodes CASSFSGPYGYTF.

This clonotype has ten or more counts. The chain is built from TRBV7-7 and TRBJ2-2; possible D gene TRBD1, 5 bases. The germline V gene has CDR1 SSHAT and CDR2 FNYEAQ (reference sequence). Trimming took 2 bases from V and 5 from J, leaving 9 bases between them. The CDR3 is 14 residues long. The CDR3, as DNA: TGTGCCAGCAGCTTAAGTCAGGGTACCGGGGAGCTGTTTTTT. This gives the protein CASSLSQGTGELFF. The whole variable domain, remainder taken from reference TRBV7-7 and TRBJ2-2, is GAGVSQSPRYKVTKRGQDVTLRCDPISSHATLYWYQQALGQGPEFLTYFNYEAQPDKSGLPSDRFSAERPEGSISTLTIQRTEQRDSAMYRCASSLSQGTGELFFGEGSRLTVL.